One and the same sample provided the 14 T cell receptor beta chains below, sequenced in a study of CD8 T cells in ankylosing spondylitis. TCRdb ran MiXCR on the 5' RACE reads and lists one entry per CDR3 protein. The sample lists about 500,000 distinct CDR3 sequences, approximately 5% occurring once. These receptors have no known antigen. Study findings and constraints: Seemingly characteristic of ankylosing spondylitis blood was a TCR beta motif consisting of 7 or 8 highly homologous variants.

The sequencing sample was made of blood, either unsorted or a sorted T cell fraction (not recorded which). The receptors derive from a male donor with ankylosing spondylitis.

This clonotype appeared many times. The chain has TRBV4-1 and TRBJ1-1; D not resolved. The V gene's germline CDR1 is MGHRA and CDR2 YSYEKL. The CDR3 is 13 residues long. V lost 1 base and J lost 6, with 9 bases in between. This chain's CDR3 is CASSQGGGAEAFF. CDR3 coding DNA: TGCGCCAGCAGCCAAGGGGGTGGGGCTGAAGCTTTCTTT.

This clonotype was picked up many times. The chain is built from TRBV5-1 and TRBJ2-7; 7 nucleotides align to TRBD2. Germline CDR1 SGHRS, CDR2 YFSETQ. The CDR3 sequence is 15 residues long. V trimming: 5 bases; J trimming: 5 bases; junction bases outside the gene matches: 13. The CDR3 DNA is TGCGCCAGCAGTCCAGGTAGGACACGGGAGGACGAGCAGTACTTC. This translates into CASSPGRTREDEQYF.

This clonotype has a count of ten or more. The genes are TRBV24-1 and TRBJ2-3; D is ambiguous. This CDR3 is built from 14 residues. CDR1 and CDR2 from the germline V gene are KGHDR and SFDVKD. The V gene lost 4 bases and the J gene lost 8 bases, with 15 bases spanning the gap. The CDR3 DNA is TGTGCCACCAGTGAACTCGGACCGCGTCGTACGCAGTATTTT. Translating gives CATSELGPRRTQYF.

At least ten counts were recorded for this clonotype. This chain links TRBV6-2 or TRBV6-3 with TRBJ2-3; D is undetermined. The length of the CDR3 is 13 residues. Trimming removed 2 bases from V and 0 bases from J, with 3 bases in between. Per the germline V gene, CDR1 is MNHEY and CDR2 is SVGEGT. CDR3 coding DNA: TGTGCCAGCAGTTACATTAGCACAGATACGCAGTATTTT. This gives the protein CASSYISTDTQYF.

The chain carries TRBV7-9 and TRBJ2-5; 8 nucleotides line up with TRBD1. Trimming at V came to 5 bases and at J to 5 bases, leaving 7 bases not matched to a gene. CDR1 SEHNR and CDR2 FQNEAQ come from the germline V gene (reference sequence). The CDR3 runs 14 residues. The CDR3 here is CASSKLTGAETQYF. As DNA, the CDR3 is TGTGCCAGCAGCAAACTGACAGGGGCTGAGACCCAGTACTTC.

This clonotype has only a few counts. V is TRBV7-2 and J is TRBJ2-5; TRBD1 matches at 9 bases. The CDR3 consists of 14 residues. V lost 5 bases to trimming and J lost 4 bases; unmatched junction nucleotides: 5. Per germline, CDR1 SGHTA and CDR2 FQGNSA. The CDR3 reads CASSRDRAGETQYF. CDR3 in DNA: TGTGCCAGCAGCCGGGACAGGGCGGGAGAGACCCAGTACTTC.

Many counts were recorded for this clonotype. This sequence joins TRBV29-1 and TRBJ1-1; D is uncertain. The germline gives CDR1 SQVTM, CDR2 ANQGSEA. V dropped 7 bases and J dropped 1 base, with 13 bases sitting between them. The CDR3 consists of 13 residues. CDR3 sequence reads: CSAFLQRNTEAFF. The DNA for the CDR3 is TGCAGCGCCTTCCTACAACGGAACACTGAAGCTTTCTTT.

In its sample, this clonotype was seen many times. The chain combines TRBV20-1 with TRBJ1-5; weak D call: TRBD1 (5 bases). The CDR3 totals 13 residues. Germline CDR1 is DFQATT and CDR2 is SNEGSKA (reference sequence). The V gene lost 6 bases and the J gene lost 4 bases, with 13 bases spanning the gap. The CDR3 DNA sequence: TGCAGTGCCGGACGGAAGGGGAATCAGCCCCAGCATTTT. It translates to CSAGRKGNQPQHF.

In this sample, this clonotype turned up many times. The chain links TRBV5-5 to TRBJ2-7; the match to TRBD1 covers 10 bases. This CDR3 spans 15 amino acids. Germline CDR1 SGHKS, CDR2 YYEKEE (reference sequence). V shed 3 bases and J 3 bases; nucleotides not matched to a gene: 6. CDR3 coding DNA: TGTGCCAGCAGCTCGGAGGGACAGGGGTACTACGAGCAGTACTTC. Encoded protein: CASSSEGQGYYEQYF.

This clonotype was picked up many times. This chain links TRBV4-3 with TRBJ2-3; D might be TRBD2 (5 bases). V was trimmed by 2 bases and J by 5 bases, leaving 17 bases between them. The CDR3 extends over 16 amino acids. Germline V lookup: CDR1 LGHNA, CDR2 YSLEER. CDR3 residues: CASSQRIGLAVDTQYF. The CDR3 coding sequence is TGCGCCAGCAGCCAAAGAATAGGGCTAGCTGTAGATACGCAGTATTTT.

Ten or more counts support this clonotype. The V and J genes are TRBV28 and TRBJ2-2, with 7 bases lining up with TRBD2. Germline CDR1 and CDR2: MDHEN and SYDVKM. The trim removed 2 bases at V and 0 bases at J, leaving 3 bases unmatched. The CDR3 sequence is 16 residues long. CDR3 amino acids: CASSLSGEPNTGELFF. CDR3 bases: TGTGCCAGCAGTTTAAGCGGGGAGCCGAACACCGGGGAGCTGTTTTTT.

This chain's CDR3 is CASSPGPGQPETQYF. The CDR3 region has the DNA TGCGCCAGCAGCCCGGGGCCTGGACAGCCGGAGACCCAGTACTTC. This rearrangement joins TRBV4-3 to TRBJ2-5; weak D call: TRBD1 (6 bases). CDR1 LGHNA and CDR2 YSLEER come from the germline V gene. V lost 4 bases to trimming and J lost 5 bases, with 17 bases between them. CDR3 size: 15 residues.

This clonotype occurred many times. The chain employs TRBV20-1 and TRBJ2-1, with TRBD2 identical over 10 bases. CDR1 is DFQATT, CDR2 SNEGSKA, per germline (reference sequence). Trimming removed 3 bases from V and 2 bases from J; junction bases left unmatched: 7. The CDR3 is made up of 16 amino acids. CDR3 nucleotides: TGCAGTGCTAGGGAGGGACTAGCGACGACCTACAATGAGCAGTTCTTC. Encoded protein: CSAREGLATTYNEQFF.

This clonotype was counted ten times or more. V gene TRBV20-1 combines with J gene TRBJ2-7; 8 bases are shared with TRBD1. The V gene end was trimmed by 6 bases and the J gene end by 3 bases; junction bases not matched to a gene: 4. Germline V gives CDR1 DFQATT, CDR2 SNEGSKA (reference sequence). CDR3 length: 12 amino acids. The CDR3 DNA is TGCAGTGCCGACGACAGGGGCTACGAGCAGTACTTC. Protein product: CSADDRGYEQYF.